The following is a T cell receptor beta chain sequence with its context. Data came from immunoSEQ multiplex PCR; TCRdb stores just in-frame clones and leaves some out. In the table there are 150,000 to 200,000 clones, 70% to 90% of which are singletons. Germline V CDR1 and CDR2: MDHEN, SYDVKM. The CDR3 spans 16 residues. V was clipped by 5 bases and J by 1 base; unmatched bases: 4. This entry belongs to a study of blood T cell repertoires in COVID-19. This receptor was taken from a man aged 18 to 30 who had recovered from COVID-19. J is TRBJ2-2 and V is TRBV28, with 10 nucleotides matching TRBD1. The source material was peripheral blood. In DNA form, the CDR3 reads TGTGCCAGCAGTCCCGGGGACAGGGGGAACACCGGGGAGCTGTTTTTT. Translated, it gives CASSPGDRGNTGELFF.